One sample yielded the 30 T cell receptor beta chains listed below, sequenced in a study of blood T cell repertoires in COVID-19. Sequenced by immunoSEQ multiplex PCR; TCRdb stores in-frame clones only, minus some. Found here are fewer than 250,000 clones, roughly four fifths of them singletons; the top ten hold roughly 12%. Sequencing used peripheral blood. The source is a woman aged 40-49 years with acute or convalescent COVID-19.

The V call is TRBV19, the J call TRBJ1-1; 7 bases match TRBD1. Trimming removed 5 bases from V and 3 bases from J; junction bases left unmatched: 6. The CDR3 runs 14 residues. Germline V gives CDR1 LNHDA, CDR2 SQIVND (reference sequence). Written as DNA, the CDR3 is TGTGCCAGTAGTGCGACAGGGCGGTACACTGAAGCTTTCTTT. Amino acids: CASSATGRYTEAFF.

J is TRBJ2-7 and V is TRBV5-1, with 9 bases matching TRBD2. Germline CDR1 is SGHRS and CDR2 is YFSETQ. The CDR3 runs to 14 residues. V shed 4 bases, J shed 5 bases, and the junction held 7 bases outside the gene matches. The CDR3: CASSLSGSAHEQYF. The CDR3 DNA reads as TGCGCCAGCAGCCTTAGCGGGAGTGCCCACGAGCAGTACTTC.

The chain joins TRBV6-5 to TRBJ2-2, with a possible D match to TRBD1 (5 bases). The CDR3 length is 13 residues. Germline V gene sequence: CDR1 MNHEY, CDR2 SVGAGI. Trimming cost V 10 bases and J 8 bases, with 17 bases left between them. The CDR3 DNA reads TGTGCCACCCAAAGAGACCGGACAGGGGAGCTGTTTTTT. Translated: CATQRDRTGELFF.

The CDR3 nucleotides are TGCAGCGTTGGAGAACAGGTGGGCGCAGATACGCAGTATTTT. It yields the protein CSVGEQVGADTQYF. The chain joins TRBV29-1 to TRBJ2-3; TRBD1 is a possible D gene (5 bases). The V and J ends lost 4 bases and 4 bases respectively, with 15 bases between them. In germline, CDR1 is SQVTM, CDR2 ANQGSEA. The CDR3 covers 14 residues.

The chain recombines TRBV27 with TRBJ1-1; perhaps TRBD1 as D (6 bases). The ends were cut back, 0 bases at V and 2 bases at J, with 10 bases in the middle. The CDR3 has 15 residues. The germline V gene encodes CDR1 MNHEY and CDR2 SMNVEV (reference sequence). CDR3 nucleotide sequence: TGTGCCAGCAGTTTATCGGGCAGGGGAAACACTGAAGCTTTCTTT. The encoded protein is CASSLSGRGNTEAFF.

CDR3 nucleotide sequence: TGTGCCAGCAGGAACGGCGCGGATGAGCAGTTCTTC. Amino acid sequence: CASRNGADEQFF. This chain connects TRBV6-5 to TRBJ2-1, with D unclear. Trimming shortened V by 6 bases and J by 8 bases, and 11 bases separated the two germline ends. CDR1 is MNHEY, CDR2 SVGAGI, per germline. CDR3 length: 12 residues.

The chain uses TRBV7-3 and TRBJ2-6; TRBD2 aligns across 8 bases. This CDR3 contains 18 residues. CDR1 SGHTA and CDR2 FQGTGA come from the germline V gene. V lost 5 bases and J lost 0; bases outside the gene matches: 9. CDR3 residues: CASSRRERGSSGANVLTF. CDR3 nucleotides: TGTGCCAGCAGCCGACGTGAGCGGGGGAGCTCTGGGGCCAACGTCCTGACTTTC. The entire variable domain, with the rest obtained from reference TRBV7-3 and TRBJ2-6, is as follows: GAGVSQTPSNKVTEKGKYVELRCDPISGHTALYWYRQSLGQGPEFLIYFQGTGAADDSGLPNDRFFAVRPEGSVSTLKIQRTERGDSAVYLCASSRRERGSSGANVLTFGAGSRLTVL.

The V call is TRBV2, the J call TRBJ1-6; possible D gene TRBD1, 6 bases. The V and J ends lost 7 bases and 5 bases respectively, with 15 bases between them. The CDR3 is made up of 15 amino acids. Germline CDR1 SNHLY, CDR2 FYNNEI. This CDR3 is CASKGQGGDNSPLHF. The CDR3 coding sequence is TGTGCCAGCAAAGGACAAGGGGGGGATAATTCACCCCTCCACTTT.

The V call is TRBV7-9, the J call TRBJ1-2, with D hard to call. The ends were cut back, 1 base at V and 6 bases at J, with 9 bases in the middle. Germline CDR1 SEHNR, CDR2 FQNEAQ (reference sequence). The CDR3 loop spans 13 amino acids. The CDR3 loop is CASSLDVTNGYTF. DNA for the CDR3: TGTGCCAGCAGCTTAGACGTGACTAATGGCTACACCTTC.

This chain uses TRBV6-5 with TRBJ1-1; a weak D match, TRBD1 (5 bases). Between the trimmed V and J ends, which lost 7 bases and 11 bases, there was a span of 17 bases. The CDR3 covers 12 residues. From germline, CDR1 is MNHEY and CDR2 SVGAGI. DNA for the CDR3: TGTGCCAGCATCAGTCGTGGGGGGGTGGCTTTCTTT. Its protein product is CASISRGGVAFF.

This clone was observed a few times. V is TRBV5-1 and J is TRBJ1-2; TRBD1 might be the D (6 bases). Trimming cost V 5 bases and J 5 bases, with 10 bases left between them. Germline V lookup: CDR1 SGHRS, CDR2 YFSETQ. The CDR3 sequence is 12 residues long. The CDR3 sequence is CASRETGYGYTF. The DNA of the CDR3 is TGCGCCAGCAGAGAAACAGGGTATGGCTACACCTTC.

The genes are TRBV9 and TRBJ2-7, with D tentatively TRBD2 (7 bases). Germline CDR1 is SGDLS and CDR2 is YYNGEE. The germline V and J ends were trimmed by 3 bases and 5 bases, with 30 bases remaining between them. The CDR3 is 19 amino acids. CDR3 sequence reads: CASSASQGPFAGALHEQYF. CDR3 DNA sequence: TGTGCCAGCAGCGCTTCCCAAGGGCCGTTTGCGGGGGCCTTGCACGAGCAGTACTTC.

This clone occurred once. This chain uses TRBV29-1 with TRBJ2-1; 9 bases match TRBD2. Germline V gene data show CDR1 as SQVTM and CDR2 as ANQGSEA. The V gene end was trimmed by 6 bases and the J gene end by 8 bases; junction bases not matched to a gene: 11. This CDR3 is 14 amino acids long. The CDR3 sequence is CSVAPSGMSDEQFF. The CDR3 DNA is TGCAGCGTCGCTCCTAGCGGGATGTCTGATGAGCAGTTCTTC.

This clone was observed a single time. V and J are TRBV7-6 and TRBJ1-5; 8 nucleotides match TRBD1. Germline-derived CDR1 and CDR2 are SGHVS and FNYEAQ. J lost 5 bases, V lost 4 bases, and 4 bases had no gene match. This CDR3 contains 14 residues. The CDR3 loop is CASSYETGDQPQHF. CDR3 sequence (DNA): TGTGCCAGCAGCTATGAGACAGGGGATCAGCCCCAGCATTTT.

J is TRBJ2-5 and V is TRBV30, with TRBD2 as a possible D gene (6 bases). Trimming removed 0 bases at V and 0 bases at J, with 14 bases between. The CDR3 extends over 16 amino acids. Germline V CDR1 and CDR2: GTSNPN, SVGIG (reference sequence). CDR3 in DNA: TGTGCCTGGAGTGTACGTACGGGGGTGTACCAAGAGACCCAGTACTTC. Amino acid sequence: CAWSVRTGVYQETQYF.

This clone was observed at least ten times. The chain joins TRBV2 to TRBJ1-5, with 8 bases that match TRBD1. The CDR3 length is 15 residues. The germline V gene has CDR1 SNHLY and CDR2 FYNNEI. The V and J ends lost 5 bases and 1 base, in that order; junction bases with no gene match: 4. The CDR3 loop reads CASSYRGFSNQPQHF. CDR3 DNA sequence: TGTGCCAGCAGTTACAGGGGGTTCAGCAATCAGCCCCAGCATTTT.

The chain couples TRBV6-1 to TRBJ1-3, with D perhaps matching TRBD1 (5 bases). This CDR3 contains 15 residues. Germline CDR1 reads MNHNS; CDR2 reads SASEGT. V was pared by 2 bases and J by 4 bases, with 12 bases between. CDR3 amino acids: CASSEWGEQGNTIYF. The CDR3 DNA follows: TGTGCCAGCAGTGAATGGGGGGAGCAAGGAAACACCATATATTTT.

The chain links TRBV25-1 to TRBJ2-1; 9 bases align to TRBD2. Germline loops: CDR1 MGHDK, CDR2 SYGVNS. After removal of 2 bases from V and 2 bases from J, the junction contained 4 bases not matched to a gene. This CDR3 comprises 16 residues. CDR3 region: CASSELAGGPYNEQFF. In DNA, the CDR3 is TGTGCCAGCAGTGAACTCGCGGGAGGGCCCTACAATGAGCAGTTCTTC. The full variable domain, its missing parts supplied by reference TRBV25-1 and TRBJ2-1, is EADIYQTPRYLVIGTGKKITLECSQTMGHDKMYWYQQDPGMELHLIHYSYGVNSTEKGDLSSESTVSRIRTEHFPLTLESARPSHTSQYLCASSELAGGPYNEQFFGPGTRLTVL.

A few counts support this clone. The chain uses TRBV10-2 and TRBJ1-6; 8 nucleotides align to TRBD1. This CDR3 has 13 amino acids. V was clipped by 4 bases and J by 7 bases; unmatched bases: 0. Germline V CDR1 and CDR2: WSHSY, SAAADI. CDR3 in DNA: TGCGCCAGCAGTGGACAGGGGAATTCACCCCTCCACTTT. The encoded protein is CASSGQGNSPLHF.

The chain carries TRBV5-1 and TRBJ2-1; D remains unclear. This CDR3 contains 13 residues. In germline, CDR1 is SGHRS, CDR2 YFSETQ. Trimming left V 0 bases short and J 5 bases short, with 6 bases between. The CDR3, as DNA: TGCGCCAGCAGCTTGGGCGGCGACAATGAGCAGTTCTTC. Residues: CASSLGGDNEQFF.

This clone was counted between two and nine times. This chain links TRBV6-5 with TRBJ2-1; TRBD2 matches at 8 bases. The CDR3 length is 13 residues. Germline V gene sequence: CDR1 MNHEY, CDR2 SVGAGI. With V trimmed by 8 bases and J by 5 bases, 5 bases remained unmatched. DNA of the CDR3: TGTGCCAGCGGGCTAGCGGGTAACAATGAGCAGTTCTTC. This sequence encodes CASGLAGNNEQFF.

The CDR3 loop reads CASSQQVLSGNTIYF. CDR3 sequence (DNA): TGTGCCAGCAGTCAACAGGTCCTCTCTGGAAACACCATATATTTT. The V and J genes are TRBV2 and TRBJ1-3; the D gene is possibly TRBD1 (5 bases). Trimming left V 5 bases short and J 0 bases short, with 11 bases between. Germline V CDR1 and CDR2: SNHLY, FYNNEI. The CDR3 runs 15 residues.

CDR3 nucleotides: TGTGCCAGTAGTTCTCGGGAGATAATAGAGACCCAGTACTTC. Its protein is CASSSREIIETQYF. The chain uses TRBV19 and TRBJ2-5; tentative D call: TRBD2 (6 bases). The V and J ends lost 5 bases and 4 bases respectively, with 14 bases between them. CDR3 size: 14 residues. Germline V gene data show CDR1 as LNHDA and CDR2 as SQIVND (reference sequence).

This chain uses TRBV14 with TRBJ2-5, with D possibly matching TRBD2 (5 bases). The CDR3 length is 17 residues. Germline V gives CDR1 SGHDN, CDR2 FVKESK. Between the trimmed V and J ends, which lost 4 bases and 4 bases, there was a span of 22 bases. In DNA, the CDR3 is TGTGCCAGCAGCCCAAACCCGTTGGGGAGAGGGCGAGAGACCCAGTACTTC. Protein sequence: CASSPNPLGRGRETQYF.

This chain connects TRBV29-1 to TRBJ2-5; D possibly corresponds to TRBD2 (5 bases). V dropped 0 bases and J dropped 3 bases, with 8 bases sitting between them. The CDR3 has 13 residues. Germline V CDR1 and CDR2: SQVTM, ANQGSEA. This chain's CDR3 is CSVEDWEKETQYF. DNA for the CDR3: TGCAGCGTTGAAGATTGGGAGAAAGAGACCCAGTACTTC.

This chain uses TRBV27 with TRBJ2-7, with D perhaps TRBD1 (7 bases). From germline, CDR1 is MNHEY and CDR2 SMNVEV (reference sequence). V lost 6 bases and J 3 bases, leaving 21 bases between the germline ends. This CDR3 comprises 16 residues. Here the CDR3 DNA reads TGTGCCAGCAGGCTTACAGGGGACTCCAGAAACTACGAGCAGTACTTC. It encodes CASRLTGDSRNYEQYF.

The CDR3 DNA is TGCGCCAGCAGCTTGGGGGACAGTAGCTATGGCTACACCTTC. It encodes CASSLGDSSYGYTF. This chain links TRBV5-1 with TRBJ1-2, with TRBD1 identical over 7 bases. The CDR3 runs 14 residues. Germline lookup yields CDR1 SGHRS and CDR2 YFSETQ. J gave up 4 bases and V 0 bases, and 3 bases lay outside the gene matches.

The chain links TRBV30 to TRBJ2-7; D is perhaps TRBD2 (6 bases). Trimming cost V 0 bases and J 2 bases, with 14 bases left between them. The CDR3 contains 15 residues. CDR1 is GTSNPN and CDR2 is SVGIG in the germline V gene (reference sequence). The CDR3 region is CAWSVSSSATYEQYF. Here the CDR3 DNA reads TGTGCCTGGAGTGTGAGTTCTAGCGCGACCTACGAGCAGTACTTC.

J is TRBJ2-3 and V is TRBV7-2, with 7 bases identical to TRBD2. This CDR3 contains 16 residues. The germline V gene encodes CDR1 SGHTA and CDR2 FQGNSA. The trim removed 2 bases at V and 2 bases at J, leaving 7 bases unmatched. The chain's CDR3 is CASSLRSGVTTDTQYF. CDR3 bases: TGTGCCAGCAGCTTACGGAGCGGGGTGACCACAGATACGCAGTATTTT.

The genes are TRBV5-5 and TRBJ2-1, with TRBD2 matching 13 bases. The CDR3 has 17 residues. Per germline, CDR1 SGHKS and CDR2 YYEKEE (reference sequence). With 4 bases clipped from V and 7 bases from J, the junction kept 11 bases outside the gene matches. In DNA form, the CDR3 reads TGTGCCAGCAGCAGAGGACCGGGACTAGCGGGGCCTAATGAGCAGTTCTTC. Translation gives CASSRGPGLAGPNEQFF.